This record covers a single T cell receptor beta chain. Its antigen is as yet unknown. This record comes from a study of CD8 T cells in ankylosing spondylitis. A single record per CDR3 protein comes from TCRdb applying MiXCR to the 5' RACE reads. The sample consists of around 220,000 distinct CDR3 sequences, about 11% of them appearing once. Germline V gene sequence: CDR1 SGHAT, CDR2 FQNNGV. The V end lost 5 bases, the J end lost 6 bases, and 11 bases lay between the germline ends. The CDR3 spans 12 residues. General study points: Blood from ankylosing spondylitis patients appeared to carry a characteristic roughly 8-variant TCR beta motif. Some motif variants had been reported before (in reactive arthritis synovial fluid and blood).

The material sequenced was blood, either unsorted or a sorted T cell fraction (not recorded which). The V and J genes are TRBV11-2 and TRBJ2-7, with no clear D. This TCR derives from a male donor with ankylosing spondylitis or in good health (not recorded which). CDR3 in amino acids: CASSENGSEQYF. CDR3 DNA sequence: TGTGCCAGCAGCGAAAACGGCTCCGAGCAGTACTTC.